The rows below give T cell receptor beta chains drawn from one sample of a study of blood T cell repertoires in COVID-19. The method was immunoSEQ multiplex PCR; TCRdb's version includes in-frame clones alone and lacks a portion of them. The table lists more than 350,000 clones, about 86% of them singletons. The sequenced sample was PBMCs or T cells enriched from blood (not recorded which). These receptors all come from a woman between 45 and 60 years old who had recovered from COVID-19. CDR3s include the opening cysteine and the closing phenylalanine or tryptophan. D genes are given only for firm matches. Some rows mark clone size as missing; the rest say once, few, many or name a class of expanded clone.

>-|TRBJ1-5|TRBV30|-
TGTGCCTGGAGTCTTCGGTCCCAACAGCCCCAGCATTTT
CAWSLRSQQPQHF
>few|TRBJ1-2|TRBV7-3|TRBD1
TGTGCCAGCAGCTTAGCTCATAGGGGACAGGGGATGAACTATGGCTACACCTTC
CASSLAHRGQGMNYGYTF
>-|TRBJ2-1|TRBV19|TRBD2
TGTGCCAGTAGTACCTGGACTAGTGGTAATGAGCAGTTCTTC
CASSTWTSGNEQFF
>-|TRBJ1-2|TRBV5-1|-
TGCGCCAGCAGCACCCATCCGGCGGGGGGAGCTAACTATGGCTACACCTTC
CASSTHPAGGANYGYTF
>once|TRBJ1-6|TRBV3-1/TRBV3-2|-
TGTGCCAGCAGCCAAGATAGGGCGGGATGGAATTCACCCCTCCACTTT
CASSQDRAGWNSPLHF
>-|TRBJ2-1|TRBV29-1|TRBD2
TGCAGCGTTGAAGATCTCGGGGAGCGGGGGGGATGGAATGAGCAGTTCTTC
CSVEDLGERGGWNEQFF
>once|TRBJ1-1|TRBV28|TRBD1
TGTGCCAGCAGAACGACAGGGAAGGTCACTGAAGCTTTCTTT
CASRTTGKVTEAFF
>-|TRBJ2-1|TRBV19|TRBD1
TGTGCCAGTAGTCTCGGACAGGGAAATTCTCGTAACCATGAGCAGTTCTTC
CASSLGQGNSRNHEQFF
>-|TRBJ2-2|TRBV6-5|TRBD1
TGTGCCAGCAGCCAATTAGGGGGCGATACCGGGGAGCTGTTTTTT
CASSQLGGDTGELFF
>-|TRBJ2-1|TRBV13|-
TGTGCCAGCAGCTTAACACAGGGGAGGAATGAGCAGTTCTTC
CASSLTQGRNEQFF
>-|TRBJ2-7|TRBV14|TRBD2
TGTGCCAGCAGCCAAAGGCTAGCGGGGAAACCGAGCTCCTACGAGCAGTACTTC
CASSQRLAGKPSSYEQYF
>-|TRBJ1-5|TRBV10-3|-
TGTGCCATCAGTGATAGACAGAGCAATCAGCCCCAGCATTTT
CAISDRQSNQPQHF
>-|TRBJ2-3|TRBV3-1/TRBV3-2|TRBD2
TGTGCCAGCAGCCCCGGGGGGGGCACAGATACGCAGTATTTT
CASSPGGGTDTQYF
>-|TRBJ2-5|TRBV2|TRBD1
TGTGCCTCCCACCCCAGGACAGGGGAGGGAGAGACCCAGTACTTC
CASHPRTGEGETQYF
>-|TRBJ2-2|TRBV27|-
TGTGCCAGCAGCACAAGTGGAGCGGAACGCCGCGGGGAGCTGTTTTTT
CASSTSGAERRGELFF
>few|TRBJ1-2|TRBV6-5|TRBD1
TGTGCCAGCAGTTCCGACAGGGGAAGAGGCTATGGCTACACCTTC
CASSSDRGRGYGYTF
>-|TRBJ1-2|TRBV4-2|-
TGTGCCAGCAGCCAAGGTTCGGGATCTAACTATGGCTACACCTTC
CASSQGSGSNYGYTF
>-|TRBJ1-1|TRBV28|TRBD1
TGTGCCAGCAGCGGACAGGGGAACACTGAAGCTTTCTTT
CASSGQGNTEAFF
>-|TRBJ1-6|TRBV6-5|-
TGTGCCAGCAGTCTACAGCCAAGGTCACCCCTCCACTTT
CASSLQPRSPLHF
>-|TRBJ2-1|TRBV7-6|TRBD1
TGTGCCCGACAGGGGGGGGAGAATGAGCAGTTCTTC
CARQGGENEQFF
>-|TRBJ1-5|TRBV19|-
TGTGCCAGTAGTGGAGGGGGAGGGTATCAGCCCCAGCATTTT
CASSGGGGYQPQHF
>-|TRBJ2-7|TRBV18|-
TGTGCCAGCTCATCAGAGCAACAGGGCCGCGAGCAGTACTTC
CASSSEQQGREQYF
>few|TRBJ1-1|TRBV25-1|-
TGTGCCAGCAACCGAGGGAACACTGAAGCTTTCTTT
CASNRGNTEAFF
>-|TRBJ1-2|TRBV28|-
TGTGCCAGCAGTTTGGGGAGAAACTATGGCTACACCTTC
CASSLGRNYGYTF
>-|TRBJ1-1|TRBV11-2|TRBD1
TGTGCCAGCAGCACGGGACAGGGGGTGATGAACACTGAAGCTTTCTTT
CASSTGQGVMNTEAFF
>-|TRBJ1-1|TRBV13|-
TGTGCCAGCAGCCCCCGCGGGGTGAGGGGAACTGAAGCTTTCTTT
CASSPRGVRGTEAFF
>-|TRBJ1-5|TRBV9|TRBD1
TGTGCCAGCAGCGGCCAGGGGGTAGGACAGCCCCAGCATTTT
CASSGQGVGQPQHF